Each of the 23 T cell receptor beta chains below was sequenced from the same sample in a study of response to subunit inactivated influenza vaccine. TCRdb analysed the RT-PCR reads with MiXCR anew, one entry per CDR3 protein. This table has some 160,000 distinct CDR3 sequences, roughly 10% appearing once. The specimen was non-naive T cells sorted from PBMCs, collected roughly 46 days after vaccination. The receptors were gathered from a man aged 50-60 years who received an inactivated influenza vaccine.

This clonotype was counted ten times or more. CDR3 bases: TGCAGTGCTGGTGGCGGGGCGGGACACCATGAGCAGTTCTTC. Amino acid sequence: CSAGGGAGHHEQFF. This rearrangement joins TRBV20-1 to TRBJ2-1; possibly TRBD1 or TRBD2 for D (6 bases each). CDR3 length: 14 residues. Trimming left V 5 bases short and J 8 bases short, with 19 bases between. Germline V gene data show CDR1 as DFQATT and CDR2 as SNEGSKA (reference sequence).

The chain joins TRBV24-1 to TRBJ2-3, with D unclear. V lost 1 base to trimming and J lost 0 bases, with 10 bases between them. The CDR3 has 16 amino acids. Germline CDR1 KGHDR, CDR2 SFDVKD. CDR3 DNA: TGTGCCACCAGTGATTTAAGTGGGGTAAGCACAGATACGCAGTATTTT. Its translation is CATSDLSGVSTDTQYF.

In its sample, this clonotype was seen a few times. The CDR3 DNA reads as TGTGCCAGCAGTTTTCAGCGGGAGGTGAATGAGCAGTTCTTC. Amino acid sequence: CASSFQREVNEQFF. The chain uses TRBV6-2 or TRBV6-3 and TRBJ2-1; 9 bases agree with TRBD2. The junction had 5 bases not matched to a gene; V was cut back by 4 bases and J by 7 bases. Germline V lookup: CDR1 MNHEY, CDR2 SVGEGT. CDR3 length: 14 residues.

This clonotype was seen only a few times. The chain uses TRBV5-6 and TRBJ1-1; no clear D gene. Per the germline V gene, CDR1 is SGHDT and CDR2 is YYEEEE. CDR3 length: 14 amino acids. Trimming cost V 1 base and J 4 bases, with 11 bases left between them. CDR3 sequence (DNA): TGTGCCAGCAGCTTGACAACCCGGAGCACTGAAGCTTTCTTT. Translation: CASSLTTRSTEAFF.

A word on this clonotype: At one end the junction does not follow the germline gene, possibly because of a read error. J is TRBJ2-7 and V is TRBV6-1, with D maybe TRBD2 (5 bases). CDR1 and CDR2 from the germline V gene are MNHNS and SASEGT. CDR3 length equals 14 residues. DNA of the CDR3: TGTGCCAGCAGTGCTACCGGGAATGCCTATGAGCAGTACTTC. Its translation is CASSATGNAYEQYF.

This sequence joins TRBV12-3 or TRBV12-4 and TRBJ2-6; 14 bases map to TRBD2. J was trimmed by 4 bases and V by 4 bases; bases with no gene match: 12. The CDR3 covers 20 residues. CDR3 nucleotides: TGTGCCAGCAGTTCCCAACTCAGACTAGCGGGAGGGCTCGGGGCCAACGTCCTGACTTTC. Its protein is CASSSQLRLAGGLGANVLTF.

This clonotype was seen at least ten times. This chain uses TRBV5-6 with TRBJ2-2; 10 bases fit TRBD1. This CDR3 spans 17 amino acids. After removal of 3 bases from V and 6 bases from J, the junction contained 11 bases not matched to a gene. CDR1 SGHDT and CDR2 YYEEEE come from the germline V gene. The CDR3 nucleotides are TGTGCCAGCAGCTCTCCAGTCCGGGACAGGGGTGCCGGGGAGCTGTTTTTT. Translation gives CASSSPVRDRGAGELFF.

This clonotype was seen a few times. The rearrangement uses TRBV6-5 and TRBJ2-1; 7 nucleotides agree with TRBD1. V lost 10 bases, J lost 10 bases, and 4 bases stayed unmatched. CDR3 length equals 10 residues. Germline V gene sequence: CDR1 MNHEY, CDR2 SVGAGI. For the CDR3, the DNA is TGTGCCACCAGGGGGAAAGAGCAGTTCTTC. Protein sequence: CATRGKEQFF.

This clonotype has at least ten counts. The rearrangement uses TRBV6-4 and TRBJ2-2; TRBD1 might be the D (6 bases). Looked up from germline, CDR1 is MRHNA and CDR2 is SNTAGT. Trimming shortened V by 8 bases and J by 1 base, and 11 bases separated the two germline ends. The CDR3 covers 14 residues. The CDR3 sequence: CASQLGQNTGELFF. The CDR3 DNA is TGTGCCAGCCAGTTGGGACAGAACACCGGGGAGCTGTTTTTT.

This chain uses TRBV29-1 with TRBJ2-5; no clear D gene. The CDR3 sequence is 13 residues long. Germline CDR1 is SQVTM and CDR2 is ANQGSEA. Deletions cut 0 bases from V and 4 bases from J, with 9 bases between. The CDR3 spells CSVEDEPPETQYF. Here the CDR3 DNA reads TGCAGCGTTGAAGATGAGCCTCCAGAGACCCAGTACTTC.

This clonotype has at least ten counts. The J gene is TRBJ2-5, the V gene TRBV7-9, with TRBD1 matching over 8 bases. Germline trimming cut 3 bases from V and 4 bases from J; bases unmatched to any gene: 7. This CDR3 contains 15 residues. The germline V gene encodes CDR1 SEHNR and CDR2 FQNEAQ (reference sequence). The CDR3 sequence is CASSFDRGGGETQYF. The CDR3 nucleotides read TGTGCCAGCAGCTTTGACAGGGGTGGAGGAGAGACCCAGTACTTC.

The table lists this clonotype with many counts. This rearrangement joins TRBV7-7 to TRBJ2-3; D is perhaps TRBD2 (5 bases). Per the germline V gene, CDR1 is SSHAT and CDR2 is FNYEAQ (reference sequence). V shed 5 bases and J shed 5 bases, with 17 bases lying between them. This CDR3 comprises 15 residues. CDR3 DNA sequence: TGTGCCAGCAGCCAAACGACTACTACCTTAGATACGCAGTATTTT. It yields the protein CASSQTTTTLDTQYF.

At least ten counts were recorded for this clonotype. This chain connects TRBV20-1 to TRBJ1-2; D remains ambiguous. Per germline, CDR1 DFQATT and CDR2 SNEGSKA (reference sequence). The CDR3 totals 13 residues. Trimming pared 0 bases from V and 8 bases from J, leaving 13 bases between. CDR3 amino acids: CSARDHRHWGYTF. The DNA of the CDR3 is TGCAGTGCTAGAGATCACCGGCATTGGGGCTACACCTTC.

The sample holds a few counts of this clonotype. This chain links TRBV5-1 with TRBJ1-5; 9 positions match TRBD1. Trimming at V came to 4 bases and at J to 1 base, leaving 6 bases not matched to a gene. The CDR3 is 16 amino acids. CDR1 and CDR2 (germline): SGHRS, YFSETQ. The CDR3 region is CASSPTGGSSNQPQHF. As DNA, the CDR3 is TGCGCCAGCAGCCCCACAGGGGGCTCAAGCAATCAGCCCCAGCATTTT.

Many counts were recorded for this clonotype. The rearrangement joins TRBV20-1 to TRBJ1-6; 8 nucleotides align to TRBD1. This CDR3 is 16 amino acids long. CDR1 and CDR2 (germline): DFQATT, SNEGSKA (reference sequence). V was clipped by 1 base and J by 6 bases; unmatched bases: 8. CDR3 sequence (DNA): TGCAGTGCTAGAGTGGAGCAGGGGGCGGGTAATTCACCCCTCCACTTT. It specifies CSARVEQGAGNSPLHF.

The table lists this clonotype with a few counts. This rearrangement joins TRBV5-1 to TRBJ2-5, with a tentative D call TRBD2 (6 bases). This CDR3 has 15 residues. Germline assignment: CDR1 SGHRS and CDR2 YFSETQ. Trimming left V 7 bases short and J 4 bases short, with 20 bases between. CDR3 loop: CASSPKGTGGETQYF. In DNA, the CDR3 is TGCGCCAGCTCCCCGAAGGGGACTGGGGGAGAGACCCAGTACTTC.

This clonotype was recorded many times. The chain links TRBV12-3 or TRBV12-4 to TRBJ1-5; no definite D call. V gave up 1 base and J gave up 0 bases, with 7 bases separating them. The CDR3 contains 15 residues. The CDR3 is CASSLGPNSNQPQHF. The CDR3 DNA is TGTGCCAGCAGTTTAGGGCCGAATAGCAATCAGCCCCAGCATTTT.

This clonotype was recorded at least ten times. The chain employs TRBV25-1 and TRBJ2-3; TRBD1 matches 9 bases. J lost 3 bases, V lost 5 bases, and 3 bases had no gene match. From germline, CDR1 is MGHDK and CDR2 SYGVNS. The CDR3 covers 14 residues. CDR3 nucleotide sequence: TGTGCCAGCAGTAAAGGGACAGGGACAGATACGCAGTATTTT. This sequence encodes CASSKGTGTDTQYF.

At least ten counts were recorded for this clonotype. The chain combines TRBV7-2 with TRBJ1-2; a possible D gene is TRBD1 (6 bases). Germline V CDR1 and CDR2: SGHTA, FQGNSA. Trimming took off 2 bases at V and 4 bases at J, with 14 bases between the two ends. This CDR3 region has 15 residues. The CDR3 DNA reads TGTGCCAGCAGCTTATCAGGGGTTGGGAGCTATGGCTACACCTTC. Its protein is CASSLSGVGSYGYTF.

This clonotype came up a few times. V gene TRBV30 combines with J gene TRBJ1-1; the D is unclear. Trimming took 3 bases from V and 6 from J, leaving 23 bases between them. CDR1 is GTSNPN, CDR2 SVGIG, per germline (reference sequence). The CDR3 is made up of 16 amino acids. The CDR3 loop reads CAWSNRRNSYMAEAFF. In nucleotides, the CDR3 is TGTGCCTGGAGCAATCGGAGGAACAGTTACATGGCTGAAGCTTTCTTT.

The V call is TRBV20-1, the J call TRBJ2-3; no clear D. Germline lookup yields CDR1 DFQATT and CDR2 SNEGSKA (reference sequence). V was cut by 6 bases and J by 3 bases, with 10 bases left in between. The CDR3 covers 12 residues. CDR3 sequence reads: CSAPVGTDTQYF. In nucleotides, the CDR3 is TGCAGTGCCCCTGTGGGGACAGATACGCAGTATTTT.

The chain links TRBV4-3 to TRBJ2-7, with a tentative D call TRBD2 (6 bases). The CDR3 sequence is 13 residues long. V shed 1 base and J shed 7 bases, with 11 bases lying between them. Germline assignment: CDR1 LGHNA and CDR2 YSLEER. Here the CDR3 DNA reads TGCGCCAGCAGCCAAGGCCTGGGGGGAGAGCAGTACTTC. Encoded protein: CASSQGLGGEQYF.

CDR3 bases: TGTGCCAGCAGCTTAGGTAGCGGGAGTTCGGATACGCAGTATTTT. Translating it yields CASSLGSGSSDTQYF. This chain uses TRBV7-7 with TRBJ2-3, with 9 bases identical to TRBD2. The V and J ends lost 1 base and 6 bases, in that order; junction bases with no gene match: 5. The germline V gene has CDR1 SSHAT and CDR2 FNYEAQ (reference sequence). The CDR3 sequence is 15 residues long.